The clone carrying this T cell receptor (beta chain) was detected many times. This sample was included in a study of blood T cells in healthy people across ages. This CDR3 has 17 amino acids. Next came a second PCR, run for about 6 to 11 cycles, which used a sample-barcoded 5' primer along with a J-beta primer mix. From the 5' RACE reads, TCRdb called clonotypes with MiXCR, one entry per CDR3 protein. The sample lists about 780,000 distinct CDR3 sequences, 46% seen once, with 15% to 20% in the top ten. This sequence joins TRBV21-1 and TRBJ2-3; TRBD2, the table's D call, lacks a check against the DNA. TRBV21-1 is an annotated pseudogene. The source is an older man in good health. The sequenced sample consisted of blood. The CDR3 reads CASSAWGAGGRTDTQYF. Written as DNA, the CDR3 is TGTGCCAGCAGCGCTTGGGGCGCGGGAGGGCGCACAGATACGCAGTATTTT.